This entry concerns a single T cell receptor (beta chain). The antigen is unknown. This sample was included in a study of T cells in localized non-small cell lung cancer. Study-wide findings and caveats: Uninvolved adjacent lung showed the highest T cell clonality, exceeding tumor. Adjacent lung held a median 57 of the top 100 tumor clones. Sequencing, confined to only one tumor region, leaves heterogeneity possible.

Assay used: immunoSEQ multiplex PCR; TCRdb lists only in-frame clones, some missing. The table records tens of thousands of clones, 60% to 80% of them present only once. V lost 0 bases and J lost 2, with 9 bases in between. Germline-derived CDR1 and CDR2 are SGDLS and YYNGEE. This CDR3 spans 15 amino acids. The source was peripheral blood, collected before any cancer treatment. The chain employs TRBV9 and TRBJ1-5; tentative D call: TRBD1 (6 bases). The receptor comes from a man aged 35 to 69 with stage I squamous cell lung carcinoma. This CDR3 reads CASSVGSGGNQPQHF. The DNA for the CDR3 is TGTGCCAGCAGCGTAGGGTCAGGGGGCAATCAGCCCCAGCATTTT. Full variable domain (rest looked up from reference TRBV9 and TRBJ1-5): DSGVTQTPKHLITATGQRVTLRCSPRSGDLSVYWYQQSLDQGLQFLIQYYNGEERAKGNILERFSAQQFPDLHSELNLSSLELGDSALYFCASSVGSGGNQPQHFGDGTRLSIL.